The clone carrying this T cell receptor (beta chain) was found a few times. Using immunoSEQ multiplex PCR, the repertoire was profiled, and TCRdb retains in-frame clones only, with some absent. The sample includes about 250,000 clones, 88% of them seen just once. CDR3 size: 14 residues. Trimming took 5 bases from V and 2 from J, leaving 11 bases between them. In germline, CDR1 is LNHNV, CDR2 YYDKDF (reference sequence). The record originates from a study of blood T cell repertoires in COVID-19. The chain is built from TRBV15 and TRBJ2-3; D call uncertain. The receptor was isolated from a woman between 25 and 40 years old with COVID-19, enrolled during active disease. The sample was peripheral blood. The CDR3 bases are TGTGCCACCAGCGGAGTCAGGAACACAGATACGCAGTATTTT. Protein: CATSGVRNTDTQYF.